Below, 32 T cell receptor beta chains from the same sample are listed, as sequenced in a study of blood T cell repertoires in COVID-19. The assay was immunoSEQ multiplex PCR, and TCRdb's table has in-frame clones only and misses some. The repertoire holds 30,000 to 50,000 clones, roughly 94% seen once, with around 4% in the top ten. Sequenced sample: peripheral blood. The receptors here all came from a human donor with active COVID-19. The donor label of this sample is uncertain.

The chain uses TRBV28 and TRBJ1-2, with D possibly being TRBD1 (5 bases). The CDR3 is 16 amino acids. Per germline, CDR1 MDHEN and CDR2 SYDVKM. V lost 7 bases, J lost 0 bases, and 18 bases lay in between. Here the CDR3 reads CASTFAGQRANYGYTF. The CDR3 region has the DNA TGTGCCAGCACATTTGCAGGGCAAAGGGCTAACTATGGCTACACCTTC.

This chain links TRBV12-3 or TRBV12-4 with TRBJ2-7; TRBD1 aligns across 9 bases. The CDR3 is 13 amino acids. Trimming at V came to 8 bases and at J to 4 bases, leaving 6 bases not matched to a gene. The CDR3 DNA sequence: TGTGCCAGCGGGCCCGGGACAGGGTACGAGCAGTACTTC. This sequence encodes CASGPGTGYEQYF.

CDR3 amino acids: CASSYPGTSGQETQYF. Here the CDR3 DNA reads TGTGCCAGCAGCTACCCGGGGACTAGCGGACAAGAGACCCAGTACTTC. This chain links TRBV6-5 with TRBJ2-5; 11 positions match TRBD2. The CDR3 has 16 residues. The junction had 8 bases not matched to a gene; V was cut back by 6 bases and J by 2 bases. From germline, CDR1 is MNHEY and CDR2 SVGAGI.

V gene TRBV10-3 combines with J gene TRBJ2-5; 8 bases fit TRBD2. The germline gives CDR1 ENHRY, CDR2 SYGVKD. The CDR3 covers 17 residues. V gave up 4 bases and J gave up 2 bases; unmatched junction bases: 12. As DNA, the CDR3 is TGTGCCATCAGTGGCGGGGTTGCGGCGGGAGGACAAGAGACCCAGTACTTC. This gives the protein CAISGGVAAGGQETQYF.

The chain employs TRBV28 and TRBJ2-7; a possible D gene is TRBD2 (6 bases). V gave up 10 bases and J gave up 6 bases, with 7 bases separating them. The CDR3 loop spans 9 amino acids. Germline V CDR1 and CDR2: MDHEN, SYDVKM. The CDR3 coding sequence is TGTGCCACGGGGGTCGAGCAGTACTTC. It specifies CATGVEQYF.

J is TRBJ2-5 and V is TRBV24-1, with D perhaps TRBD2 (6 bases). This CDR3 is built from 18 residues. Germline V gene data show CDR1 as KGHDR and CDR2 as SFDVKD. With 3 bases removed from V and 5 bases from J, the gap between germline ends came to 24 bases. CDR3 sequence: CATSDPYRDSISTETQYF. As DNA, the CDR3 is TGTGCCACCAGTGATCCATACCGGGACTCTATATCAACGGAGACCCAGTACTTC.

V usage is TRBV6-2 or TRBV6-3 and J usage is TRBJ1-1, with 8 bases identical to TRBD1. The ends lost 6 bases at V and 1 base at J; junction bases unmatched: 7. Germline V gene data show CDR1 as MNHEY and CDR2 as SVGEGT. CDR3 size: 15 residues. The DNA for the CDR3 is TGTGCCAGCAGCGGATGGACAGGGAAGAACACTGAAGCTTTCTTT. This codes for CASSGWTGKNTEAFF.

The chain's CDR3 is CASSDRLAGGVNTGELFF. In nucleotides, the CDR3 is TGCGCCAGCAGTGACAGACTAGCGGGAGGCGTGAACACCGGGGAGCTGTTTTTT. The V call is TRBV10-1, the J call TRBJ2-2, with 13 bases fitting TRBD2. The ends lost 3 bases at V and 1 base at J; junction bases unmatched: 5. CDR3 length: 18 amino acids. Looked up from germline, CDR1 is WNHNN and CDR2 is SYGVQD (reference sequence).

This chain joins TRBV29-1 and TRBJ1-1; TRBD1 might be the D (5 bases). V was trimmed by 5 bases and J by 5 bases, leaving 12 bases between them. CDR1 is SQVTM, CDR2 ANQGSEA, per germline. The CDR3 has 12 residues. CDR3 loop: CSVTGEWTEAFF. DNA for the CDR3: TGCAGCGTTACGGGGGAGTGGACTGAAGCTTTCTTT. The variable domain in full, with the rest retrieved from reference TRBV29-1 and TRBJ1-1, is SAVISQKPSRDICQRGTSLTIQCQVDSQVTMMFWYRQQPGQSLTLIATANQGSEATYESGFVIDKFPISRPNLTFSTLTVSNMSPEDSSIYLCSVTGEWTEAFFGQGTRLTVV.

The chain combines TRBV2 with TRBJ2-7, with TRBD2 as a possible D gene (7 bases). CDR1 and CDR2 (germline): SNHLY, FYNNEI. This CDR3 spans 14 amino acids. V lost 7 bases and J 0 bases, leaving 13 bases between the germline ends. The CDR3 here is CASKTGGLSYEQYF. The CDR3 DNA is TGTGCCAGCAAGACGGGGGGCCTCTCCTACGAGCAGTACTTC.

The chain joins TRBV6-5 to TRBJ2-7; TRBD2 might be the D (6 bases). This CDR3 has 12 residues. The germline V gene encodes CDR1 MNHEY and CDR2 SVGAGI. With 1 base removed from V and 6 bases from J, the gap between germline ends came to 7 bases. CDR3 sequence: CASSYYGGEQYF. The CDR3 DNA is TGTGCCAGCAGTTACTACGGGGGCGAGCAGTACTTC.

The chain is built from TRBV3-1 (or the pseudogene TRBV3-2) and TRBJ2-2; the D gene is possibly TRBD2 (7 bases). V lost 4 bases and J 6 bases, leaving 12 bases between the germline ends. Germline CDR1 is LGHDT and CDR2 is YNNKEL (reference sequence). The CDR3 runs 14 residues. CDR3: CASSPRGGPGELFF. As DNA, the CDR3 is TGTGCCAGCAGCCCCCGCGGGGGCCCCGGGGAGCTGTTTTTT.

The rearrangement joins TRBV7-9 to TRBJ2-5; D is perhaps TRBD2 (6 bases). CDR3 size: 14 residues. CDR1 is SEHNR, CDR2 FQNEAQ, per germline (reference sequence). V was cut by 2 bases and J by 5 bases, with 12 bases left in between. The CDR3, as DNA: TGTGCCAGCAGCTTATCCGGGGCGGGGGAGACCCAGTACTTC. Translating it yields CASSLSGAGETQYF.

J is TRBJ2-1 and V is TRBV7-2, with 8 bases that match TRBD1. Germline V gives CDR1 SGHTA, CDR2 FQGNSA. Losses at the gene ends were 5 bases for V and 4 bases for J; bases not matched to a gene: 7. This CDR3 has 15 amino acids. The CDR3 sequence is CASSPGQGGYNEQFF. CDR3 nucleotide sequence: TGTGCCAGCAGCCCCGGACAGGGAGGTTACAATGAGCAGTTCTTC.

The V and J genes are TRBV7-9 and TRBJ2-7; 8 positions agree with TRBD1. This CDR3 has 15 amino acids. Per germline, CDR1 SEHNR and CDR2 FQNEAQ (reference sequence). The J segment lost 4 bases and the V segment lost 0 bases, leaving 5 bases of the junction unmatched. CDR3 sequence: CASSLAGTGRYEQYF. Here the CDR3 DNA reads TGTGCCAGCAGCTTAGCCGGGACAGGTCGATACGAGCAGTACTTC.

This chain joins TRBV6-1 and TRBJ1-2; 7 bases map to TRBD1. The germline gives CDR1 MNHNS, CDR2 SASEGT. With 3 bases clipped from V and 0 bases from J, the junction kept 4 bases outside the gene matches. The CDR3 length is 15 residues. The CDR3 loop reads CASSDAGTANYGYTF. The CDR3 nucleotides read TGTGCCAGCAGTGATGCCGGGACAGCTAACTATGGCTACACCTTC.

The rearrangement links TRBV12-5 to TRBJ2-2, with D possibly being TRBD1 (5 bases). The CDR3 loop spans 12 amino acids. Germline-derived CDR1 and CDR2 are LGHNT and FRNRAP. V dropped 8 bases and J dropped 7 bases, with 11 bases sitting between them. In DNA form, the CDR3 reads TGTGCTAGTAAGACAGACATCGGGGAGCTGTTTTTT. This sequence encodes CASKTDIGELFF.

This chain joins TRBV10-3 and TRBJ1-2; D not resolved. Germline assignment: CDR1 ENHRY and CDR2 SYGVKD. The CDR3 spans 13 residues. The V end was cut by 2 bases, the J end by 4 bases, with 8 bases between. As DNA, the CDR3 is TGTGCCATCAGTGAGACCCCGGGCTATGGCTACACCTTC. Its translation is CAISETPGYGYTF.

V usage is TRBV7-8 and J usage is TRBJ2-4, with 9 bases that match TRBD1. Germline lookup yields CDR1 SGHVS and CDR2 FQNEAQ. The CDR3 is 14 amino acids. With 4 bases clipped from V and 5 bases from J, the junction kept 3 bases outside the gene matches. The CDR3 reads CASSSRDRENIQYF. The DNA for the CDR3 is TGTGCCAGCAGCTCCCGGGACAGGGAAAACATTCAGTACTTC.

The J gene is TRBJ2-2, the V gene TRBV11-3, with 7 bases lining up with TRBD1. CDR1 and CDR2 (germline): SGHNT, YENEEA. The CDR3 is 15 amino acids. V dropped 5 bases and J dropped 4; count of bases not matched to a gene: 7. The CDR3 is CASSPRTGPTGELFF. CDR3 DNA: TGTGCCAGCAGCCCCCGGACAGGCCCCACCGGGGAGCTGTTTTTT.

The chain is built from TRBV10-1 and TRBJ2-6, with TRBD1 identical over 12 bases. V gave up 5 bases and J gave up 3 bases; unmatched junction bases: 14. The CDR3 sequence is 20 residues long. Germline V gives CDR1 WNHNN, CDR2 SYGVQD (reference sequence). For the CDR3, the DNA is TGCGCCAGCAGTCAAAATACTCCGGGACAGGGGGCGAATGGGGCCAACGTCCTGACTTTC. Its translation: CASSQNTPGQGANGANVLTF.

The CDR3 loop reads CASSIRDYEQYF. The CDR3 DNA sequence: TGTGCCAGTAGTATACGGGACTACGAGCAGTACTTC. The rearrangement joins TRBV19 to TRBJ2-7; TRBD2 might be the D (5 bases). With 2 bases removed from V and 3 bases from J, the gap between germline ends came to 5 bases. Germline V gene data show CDR1 as LNHDA and CDR2 as SQIVND (reference sequence). The CDR3 spans 12 residues. The complete variable domain, with remaining parts taken from reference TRBV19 and TRBJ2-7, reads DGGITQSPKYLFRKEGQNVTLSCEQNLNHDAMYWYRQDPGQGLRLIYYSQIVNDFQKGDIAEGYSVSREKKESFPLTVTSAQKNPTAFYLCASSIRDYEQYFGPGTRLTVT.

V and J are TRBV9 and TRBJ2-3, with no clear D. CDR1 SGDLS and CDR2 YYNGEE come from the germline V gene. There are 15 residues in the CDR3. Trimming took off 3 bases at V and 2 bases at J, with 13 bases between the two ends. The CDR3 coding sequence is TGTGCCAGCAGCGCCCCTTTGGCCTTCACAGATACGCAGTATTTT. It yields the protein CASSAPLAFTDTQYF.

V is TRBV6-5 and J is TRBJ2-5; tentatively, D is TRBD1 (5 bases). Trimming cost V 5 bases and J 4 bases, with 14 bases left between them. Germline values: CDR1 MNHEY, CDR2 SVGAGI. The CDR3 is 14 amino acids. CDR3 in amino acids: CASSLDPGLETQYF. The CDR3 bases are TGTGCCAGCAGTCTTGACCCAGGGTTAGAGACCCAGTACTTC.

The genes are TRBV28 and TRBJ1-4, with D hard to call. Germline V lookup: CDR1 MDHEN, CDR2 SYDVKM. This CDR3 comprises 13 residues. V was pared by 7 bases and J by 15 bases, with 21 bases between. The CDR3 DNA follows: TGTGCCAGCACCCTAAGGTGGCCGGGGAGGATGTTTTTT. Translated, it gives CASTLRWPGRMFF.

The V call is TRBV28, the J call TRBJ2-7; D may be TRBD2 (6 bases). Trimming took off 3 bases at V and 3 bases at J, with 18 bases between the two ends. This CDR3 has 16 amino acids. The germline V gene encodes CDR1 MDHEN and CDR2 SYDVKM. The CDR3 loop reads CASSFVLVKGGYEQYF. The CDR3 DNA reads TGTGCCAGCAGTTTCGTATTAGTTAAGGGAGGCTACGAGCAGTACTTC.

This chain links TRBV14 with TRBJ1-2, with 9 bases lining up with TRBD1. Unmatched junction bases numbered 7, after V lost 4 bases and J lost 1 base. The CDR3 has 16 amino acids. Germline V CDR1 and CDR2: SGHDN, FVKESK. The CDR3: CASSPRQGVVNYGYTF. DNA for the CDR3: TGTGCCAGCAGCCCCCGACAGGGGGTGGTTAACTATGGCTACACCTTC. Complete variable domain (other parts from reference TRBV14 and TRBJ1-2): EAGVTQFPSHSVIEKGQTVTLRCDPISGHDNLYWYRRVMGKEIKFLLHFVKESKQDESGMPNNRFLAERTGGTYSTLKVQPAELEDSGVYFCASSPRQGVVNYGYTFGSGTRLTVV.

The chain recombines TRBV2 with TRBJ1-2, with D possibly TRBD1 on 6 matching bases. CDR3 length equals 13 residues. V lost 5 bases and J lost 7, with 14 bases in between. CDR1 is SNHLY and CDR2 is FYNNEI in the germline V gene. The CDR3 region is CASSNTGSSGYTF. The CDR3 DNA sequence: TGTGCCAGCAGTAATACAGGGAGCTCTGGCTACACCTTC.

The chain joins TRBV7-2 to TRBJ2-2; 10 nucleotides align to TRBD2. Looked up from germline, CDR1 is SGHTA and CDR2 is FQGNSA. The CDR3 runs to 16 residues. Germline trimming cut 6 bases from V and 1 base from J; bases unmatched to any gene: 5. The CDR3 coding sequence is TGTGCCAGCAGTCGACGACTAGCGGGGAACACCGGGGAGCTGTTTTTT. Protein: CASSRRLAGNTGELFF.

The V and J genes are TRBV6-5 and TRBJ1-6, with no clear D. Germline assignment: CDR1 MNHEY and CDR2 SVGAGI. V was clipped by 5 bases and J by 10 bases, with 12 bases between them. This CDR3 spans 13 amino acids. CDR3 residues: CASSQTGDSPLHF. The CDR3 DNA follows: TGTGCCAGCAGTCAGACGGGAGACTCACCCCTCCACTTT.

The chain carries TRBV2 and TRBJ1-5, with D possibly being TRBD1 (5 bases). The ends were cut back, 1 base at V and 2 bases at J, with 15 bases in the middle. Germline V lookup: CDR1 SNHLY, CDR2 FYNNEI. This CDR3 region has 17 residues. The chain's CDR3 is CASSEGWAQDRNQPQHF. The CDR3 region has the DNA TGTGCCAGCAGTGAAGGCTGGGCACAGGACCGCAATCAGCCCCAGCATTTT.

V is TRBV9 and J is TRBJ1-5; D not certain. The CDR3 extends over 14 amino acids. Germline V gives CDR1 SGDLS, CDR2 YYNGEE. V shed 4 bases and J shed 1 base, with 9 bases lying between them. DNA of the CDR3: TGTGCCAGCAGCCCTCCCGGGAGCAATCAGCCCCAGCATTTT. It yields the protein CASSPPGSNQPQHF.